The next 30 T cell receptor beta chains were all read from a single sample in a study of blood T cell repertoires in COVID-19. Libraries were prepared by immunoSEQ multiplex PCR; TCRdb keeps only in-frame clonotypes and omits some of them. The table lists fewer than 250,000 clones, around 83% of them singletons. Sequencing was done on a sample of peripheral blood. These TCRs come from a woman aged 45-59 years with acute or convalescent COVID-19.

This chain uses TRBV7-8 with TRBJ2-2, with D possibly being TRBD2 (6 bases). Germline loops: CDR1 SGHVS, CDR2 FQNEAQ. Between the trimmed V and J ends, which lost 4 bases and 0 bases, there was a span of 9 bases. This CDR3 region has 15 residues. CDR3 residues: CASSYRDSNTGELFF. CDR3 DNA: TGTGCCAGCAGCTACCGGGACTCGAACACCGGGGAGCTGTTTTTT.

This clone was detected a few times. The rearrangement uses TRBV5-4 and TRBJ1-1; 8 nucleotides agree with TRBD1. The germline V gene has CDR1 SGHNT and CDR2 YYREEE (reference sequence). This CDR3 is built from 14 residues. The V gene end was trimmed by 4 bases and the J gene end by 4 bases; junction bases not matched to a gene: 6. DNA for the CDR3: TGTGCCAGCAGCCTTGGGACAGGCGGCACTGAAGCTTTCTTT. It translates to CASSLGTGGTEAFF.

The chain employs TRBV18 and TRBJ2-6, with D perhaps TRBD2 (7 bases). V lost 6 bases, J lost 1 base, and 13 bases lay in between. Per the germline V gene, CDR1 is KGHSH and CDR2 is LQKENI. CDR3 length: 16 amino acids. The CDR3 sequence is CASSWGGASGANVLTF. The CDR3 nucleotides read TGTGCCAGCTCTTGGGGGGGCGCATCTGGGGCCAACGTCCTGACTTTC.

The rearrangement uses TRBV19 and TRBJ2-3; tentative D call: TRBD1 (6 bases). Germline-derived CDR1 and CDR2 are LNHDA and SQIVND (reference sequence). This CDR3 contains 15 residues. V was trimmed by 3 bases and J by 0 bases, leaving 10 bases between them. CDR3 DNA sequence: TGTGCCAGTAGTATTGGACAGAGCAGCACAGATACGCAGTATTTT. Translation: CASSIGQSSTDTQYF.

This sequence joins TRBV6-5 and TRBJ2-7, with 11 positions matching TRBD2. In germline, CDR1 is MNHEY, CDR2 SVGAGI. The V gene end was trimmed by 11 bases and the J gene end by 3 bases; junction bases not matched to a gene: 6. There are 13 residues in the CDR3. CDR3: CALLGTSGYEQYF. In DNA form, the CDR3 reads TGTGCCCTTTTAGGGACTAGCGGCTACGAGCAGTACTTC.

V gene TRBV2 combines with J gene TRBJ1-2; 12 bases are shared with TRBD1. The CDR3 runs 12 residues. Germline V gene sequence: CDR1 SNHLY, CDR2 FYNNEI. V shed 6 bases, J shed 7 bases, and the junction held 0 bases outside the gene matches. The CDR3 is CASRGQGAGYTF. The CDR3 DNA is TGTGCCAGCAGGGGACAGGGGGCTGGCTACACCTTC.

The chain employs TRBV5-4 and TRBJ2-1; 10 bases are shared with TRBD2. CDR3 size: 15 residues. Germline loops: CDR1 SGHNT, CDR2 YYREEE (reference sequence). V was clipped by 1 base and J by 9 bases; unmatched bases: 7. DNA for the CDR3: TGTGCCAGCAGCTTGTCTGGCCTAGCGGGAGTTGAGCAGTTCTTC. Protein product: CASSLSGLAGVEQFF.

J is TRBJ2-2 and V is TRBV4-2; 10 nucleotides agree with TRBD2. The germline CDR1 and CDR2 sequences are LGHNA and YNFKEQ. Trimming at V came to 0 bases and at J to 2 bases, leaving 3 bases not matched to a gene. CDR3 length: 17 amino acids. The CDR3 nucleotides read TGTGCCAGCAGCCAAGATAGCGGGGGGATCAACACCGGGGAGCTGTTTTTT. This translates into CASSQDSGGINTGELFF.

This chain uses TRBV7-7 with TRBJ2-3, with D hard to call. CDR3 length equals 13 residues. Per germline, CDR1 SSHAT and CDR2 FNYEAQ (reference sequence). Trimming took off 5 bases at V and 3 bases at J, with 9 bases between the two ends. The CDR3 protein is CASSARYTDTQYF. CDR3 nucleotide sequence: TGTGCCAGCAGCGCCCGGTATACAGATACGCAGTATTTT.

The chain employs TRBV5-6 and TRBJ2-5; 7 bases map to TRBD2. The CDR3 is made up of 14 amino acids. Germline CDR1 reads SGHDT; CDR2 reads YYEEEE. With 5 bases clipped from V and 1 base from J, the junction kept 5 bases outside the gene matches. CDR3 region: CASSLRGVQETQYF. DNA of the CDR3: TGTGCCAGCAGTTTACGGGGGGTCCAAGAGACCCAGTACTTC.

V gene TRBV11-3 combines with J gene TRBJ2-7; 7 bases fit TRBD2. The CDR3 is 15 amino acids. From germline, CDR1 is SGHNT and CDR2 YENEEA. V was clipped by 6 bases and J by 5 bases; unmatched bases: 13. CDR3 loop: CASSSGGGGPHEQYF. The CDR3 nucleotides are TGTGCCAGCAGTAGCGGTGGGGGAGGGCCCCACGAGCAGTACTTC.

The chain couples TRBV14 to TRBJ1-3; D gene uncertain. Trimming left V 0 bases short and J 0 bases short, with 15 bases between. This CDR3 is built from 18 residues. Germline-derived CDR1 and CDR2 are SGHDN and FVKESK. DNA for the CDR3: TGTGCCAGCAGCCAAGATCTAGTTCCGGGGAGCTCTGGAAACACCATATATTTT. Translated: CASSQDLVPGSSGNTIYF.

This chain uses TRBV4-2 with TRBJ2-7; 7 positions agree with TRBD1. Trimming removed 2 bases from V and 5 bases from J; junction bases left unmatched: 12. The CDR3 is 16 residues long. CDR1 is LGHNA, CDR2 YNFKEQ, per germline. CDR3 sequence reads: CASSQRGLLASHEQYF. Here the CDR3 DNA reads TGTGCCAGCAGCCAAAGGGGGCTCCTAGCTTCCCACGAGCAGTACTTC.

This clone was observed a handful of times. The V call is TRBV29-1, the J call TRBJ2-1; 10 nucleotides agree with TRBD2. J gave up 0 bases and V 7 bases, and 15 bases lay outside the gene matches. The CDR3 totals 18 residues. The germline CDR1 and CDR2 sequences are SQVTM and ANQGSEA. The CDR3 DNA sequence: TGCAGCGCCCGGGGGGGGCTAGCGGGGGAAAGCTCCTACAATGAGCAGTTCTTC. Residues: CSARGGLAGESSYNEQFF.

V is TRBV5-6 and J is TRBJ1-5; TRBD1 matches at 12 bases. V dropped 5 bases and J dropped 7; count of bases not matched to a gene: 7. This CDR3 is 15 amino acids long. Germline lookup yields CDR1 SGHDT and CDR2 YYEEEE. The CDR3 is CASSYWGQGAQPQHF. CDR3 in DNA: TGTGCCAGCAGTTATTGGGGACAGGGGGCCCAGCCCCAGCATTTT.

V gene TRBV27 combines with J gene TRBJ2-7, with TRBD1 matching 7 bases. Trimming at V came to 6 bases and at J to 3 bases, leaving 8 bases not matched to a gene. The CDR3 has 14 amino acids. The germline V gene encodes CDR1 MNHEY and CDR2 SMNVEV (reference sequence). The CDR3 loop is CASSWDSLSYEQYF. The CDR3 nucleotides read TGTGCCAGCAGCTGGGACAGTTTAAGCTACGAGCAGTACTTC.

This chain links TRBV7-3 with TRBJ2-5, with 9 bases fitting TRBD2. The V gene's germline CDR1 is SGHTA and CDR2 FQGTGA. With 2 bases clipped from V and 5 bases from J, the junction kept 6 bases outside the gene matches. The CDR3 loop spans 15 amino acids. CDR3 residues: CASSLLAGTGETQYF. As DNA, the CDR3 is TGTGCCAGCAGCTTACTAGCGGGGACCGGTGAGACCCAGTACTTC.

The V and J genes are TRBV28 and TRBJ1-6, with 7 bases aligning to TRBD1. The germline V gene has CDR1 MDHEN and CDR2 SYDVKM. V shed 7 bases, J shed 7 bases, and the junction held 7 bases outside the gene matches. CDR3 length equals 14 residues. CDR3 nucleotides: TGTGCCAGCATTCCGACAGGGCAGAATTCACCCCTCCACTTT. This encodes CASIPTGQNSPLHF.

V and J are TRBV29-1 and TRBJ1-1; a weak D match, TRBD1 (5 bases). The germline V gene has CDR1 SQVTM and CDR2 ANQGSEA. This CDR3 comprises 15 residues. The ends were cut back, 4 bases at V and 0 bases at J, with 15 bases in the middle. The CDR3 nucleotides read TGCAGCGTTGCTCCCCCAGGGTTTATGAACACTGAAGCTTTCTTT. It translates to CSVAPPGFMNTEAFF.

V usage is TRBV7-2 and J usage is TRBJ2-1; 10 bases map to TRBD2. The CDR3 is 16 residues long. The germline V gene has CDR1 SGHTA and CDR2 FQGNSA. The V and J ends lost 4 bases and 4 bases, in that order; junction bases with no gene match: 7. DNA of the CDR3: TGTGCCAGCAGCTCCCCACTAGCGGGACTTTACAATGAGCAGTTCTTC. Residues: CASSSPLAGLYNEQFF.

There are a few counts of this clone. The chain carries TRBV28 and TRBJ2-7; D gene uncertain. Germline V CDR1 and CDR2: MDHEN, SYDVKM. The CDR3 totals 13 residues. V was trimmed by 2 bases and J by 1 base, leaving 6 bases between them. The CDR3 here is CASSLGRSYEQYF. In DNA, the CDR3 is TGTGCCAGCAGTTTAGGTCGGTCCTACGAGCAGTACTTC.

This clone was found once. The chain employs TRBV18 and TRBJ2-3, with TRBD2 matching 14 bases. V dropped 4 bases and J dropped 4; count of bases not matched to a gene: 1. Germline V CDR1 and CDR2: KGHSH, LQKENI. This CDR3 spans 15 amino acids. This CDR3 reads CASSLGLAGADTQYF. In DNA, the CDR3 is TGTGCCAGCTCACTGGGACTAGCGGGAGCAGATACGCAGTATTTT.

The V gene is TRBV19, the J gene TRBJ2-1; 8 positions agree with TRBD2. This CDR3 spans 15 amino acids. In germline, CDR1 is LNHDA, CDR2 SQIVND (reference sequence). J was trimmed by 2 bases and V by 7 bases; bases with no gene match: 7. DNA for the CDR3: TGTGCCAGTACGAGGCGGGAGGTAGCCTACAATGAGCAGTTCTTC. Translation: CASTRREVAYNEQFF.

The chain links TRBV30 to TRBJ1-2; 7 bases match TRBD1. Germline V gene lookup returns CDR1 GTSNPN and CDR2 SVGIG (reference sequence). V shed 4 bases and J 2 bases; nucleotides not matched to a gene: 1. CDR3 size: 12 residues. This chain's CDR3 is CAWTQGNYGYTF. Here the CDR3 DNA reads TGTGCCTGGACACAGGGGAACTATGGCTACACCTTC.

V is TRBV7-3 and J is TRBJ2-2; D might be TRBD2 (5 bases). Germline loops: CDR1 SGHTA, CDR2 FQGTGA. The CDR3 spans 14 residues. Trimming removed 3 bases at V and 3 bases at J, with 8 bases between. The DNA of the CDR3 is TGTGCCAGCAGCTTGGGAGTAGACACCGGGGAGCTGTTTTTT. Translation gives CASSLGVDTGELFF. The variable domain in full, with the rest retrieved from reference TRBV7-3 and TRBJ2-2, is GAGVSQTPSNKVTEKGKYVELRCDPISGHTALYWYRQSLGQGPEFLIYFQGTGAADDSGLPNDRFFAVRPEGSVSTLKIQRTERGDSAVYLCASSLGVDTGELFFGEGSRLTVL.

This chain connects TRBV5-1 to TRBJ2-7, with D possibly being TRBD1 (5 bases). The CDR3 is made up of 15 amino acids. Germline V gene sequence: CDR1 SGHRS, CDR2 YFSETQ. V lost 2 bases to trimming and J lost 0 bases, with 12 bases between them. The CDR3 region has the DNA TGCGCCAGCAGCTTAGGGCAGGGCCACTCCTACGAGCAGTACTTC. Encoded protein: CASSLGQGHSYEQYF.

The CDR3 DNA reads TGTGCCAGCAGCTTGGACGCCGGCGGACAGTCCGAGCAGTACTTC. Translation: CASSLDAGGQSEQYF. The chain uses TRBV5-4 and TRBJ2-7; tentatively, D is TRBD1 (6 bases). Per the germline V gene, CDR1 is SGHNT and CDR2 is YYREEE (reference sequence). Trimming removed 0 bases from V and 6 bases from J, with 16 bases in between. The length of the CDR3 is 15 residues. Supplemented by reference TRBV5-4 and TRBJ2-7, the full variable domain reads ETGVTQSPTHLIKTRGQQVTLRCSSQSGHNTVSWYQQALGQGPQFIFQYYREEENGRGNFPPRFSGLQFPNYSSELNVNALELDDSALYLCASSLDAGGQSEQYFGPGTRLTVT.

This clone was found a few times. J is TRBJ1-1 and V is TRBV5-1, with 8 bases fitting TRBD1. The CDR3 runs to 14 residues. CDR1 and CDR2 from the germline V gene are SGHRS and YFSETQ. The junction had 9 bases not matched to a gene; V was cut back by 7 bases and J by 4 bases. CDR3 in amino acids: CASREVTGGTEAFF. CDR3 nucleotide sequence: TGCGCCAGCCGTGAAGTCACAGGGGGCACTGAAGCTTTCTTT.

The gene calls are TRBV29-1 and TRBJ2-1; 9 nucleotides match TRBD2. V was clipped by 3 bases and J by 6 bases; unmatched bases: 3. The CDR3 runs 13 residues. CDR1 and CDR2 from the germline V gene are SQVTM and ANQGSEA. The CDR3: CSVDRRGGNEQFF. The DNA for the CDR3 is TGCAGCGTTGATCGGCGGGGGGGCAATGAGCAGTTCTTC.

This chain connects TRBV28 to TRBJ1-2; D may be TRBD1 (6 bases). Trimming removed 2 bases at V and 8 bases at J, with 12 bases between. The germline CDR1 and CDR2 sequences are MDHEN and SYDVKM. The CDR3 sequence is 13 residues long. In DNA form, the CDR3 reads TGTGCCAGCAGTTTACAGGGGTCAGGGGGCTACACCTTC. Its translation is CASSLQGSGGYTF.